Following are 31 T cell receptor beta chains from one sample sequenced in a study of T-cell memory formation after mild COVID-19. From the 5' RACE reads, TCRdb called clonotypes with MiXCR, one entry per CDR3 protein. The sample has about 300,000 distinct CDR3 sequences; roughly a fifth are singletons. The sequencing sample was made of PBMCs or a T cell subset sorted from them (not recorded which). These receptors all come from a man between 18 and 35 years old who had mild COVID-19 (a few samples of this study predate the infection). Cell type and time point are not known.

This clonotype has a handful of counts. The rearrangement links TRBV7-2 to TRBJ1-2; D is uncertain. Germline CDR1 is SGHTA and CDR2 is FQGNSA. The CDR3 runs to 13 residues. Trimming pared 4 bases from V and 6 bases from J, leaving 12 bases between. CDR3 sequence: CASSSREDHGYTF. DNA for the CDR3: TGTGCCAGCAGCTCCCGGGAGGACCATGGCTACACCTTC.

The chain joins TRBV3-1 to TRBJ1-4, with TRBD1 matching 10 bases. The CDR3 covers 15 residues. Germline V gives CDR1 LGHDT, CDR2 YNNKEL (reference sequence). The V and J ends lost 2 bases and 5 bases, in that order; junction bases with no gene match: 2. The CDR3 sequence is CASSQPGQGNEKLFF. DNA for the CDR3: TGTGCCAGCAGCCAACCGGGACAGGGGAATGAAAAACTGTTTTTT.

This clonotype turned up a few times. V gene TRBV19 combines with J gene TRBJ2-6; D not resolved. Per the germline V gene, CDR1 is LNHDA and CDR2 is SQIVND (reference sequence). V was clipped by 0 bases and J by 2 bases, with 8 bases between them. The CDR3 consists of 16 residues. CDR3 nucleotide sequence: TGTGCCAGTAGTATAGACAGGACCCCTGGGGCCAACGTCCTGACTTTC. It translates to CASSIDRTPGANVLTF.

This clonotype was seen more than once but under ten times. V usage is TRBV19 and J usage is TRBJ1-1; D ambiguous. The germline CDR1 and CDR2 sequences are LNHDA and SQIVND (reference sequence). CDR3 size: 14 residues. With 4 bases removed from V and 1 base from J, the gap between germline ends came to 10 bases. CDR3 loop: CASSTSQKNTEAFF. The CDR3 coding sequence is TGTGCCAGTAGTACAAGCCAAAAGAACACTGAAGCTTTCTTT.

The rearrangement links TRBV7-2 to TRBJ2-5, with TRBD1 matching over 9 bases. CDR1 SGHTA and CDR2 FQGNSA come from the germline V gene. J lost 4 bases, V lost 1 base, and 4 bases had no gene match. The CDR3 totals 15 residues. CDR3 sequence reads: CASSLGDREGETQYF. The CDR3 DNA reads TGTGCCAGCAGCTTAGGGGACAGGGAGGGAGAGACCCAGTACTTC.

The J gene is TRBJ1-3, the V gene TRBV11-2, with D perhaps TRBD1 (5 bases). The V and J ends lost 4 bases and 0 bases respectively, with 13 bases between them. Germline CDR1 reads SGHAT; CDR2 reads FQNNGV. The CDR3 has 16 amino acids. The CDR3 DNA is TGTGCCAGCAGCTCAGGGATTCTTAGCTCTGGAAACACCATATATTTT. It yields the protein CASSSGILSSGNTIYF.

The chain couples TRBV28 to TRBJ1-5; the D gene is possibly TRBD1 (5 bases). There are 15 residues in the CDR3. The V gene's germline CDR1 is MDHEN and CDR2 SYDVKM. V was cut by 6 bases and J by 4 bases, with 16 bases left in between. The CDR3 sequence: CASRGGGATNQPQHF. The DNA for the CDR3 is TGTGCCAGCAGAGGTGGTGGGGCGACTAATCAGCCCCAGCATTTT. The variable domain in full, with the rest retrieved from reference TRBV28 and TRBJ1-5, is DVKVTQSSRYLVKRTGEKVFLECVQDMDHENMFWYRQDPGLGLRLIYFSYDVKMKEKGDIPEGYSVSREKKERFSLILESASTNQTSMYLCASRGGGATNQPQHFGDGTRLSIL.

V gene TRBV12-3 or TRBV12-4 combines with J gene TRBJ2-1; the D gene is possibly TRBD2 (6 bases). This CDR3 is built from 17 residues. Trimming left V 1 base short and J 3 bases short, with 16 bases between. CDR3: CASSLEGRGTYYNEQFF. The CDR3 region has the DNA TGTGCCAGCAGTTTAGAAGGGCGGGGAACCTACTACAATGAGCAGTTCTTC.

This clonotype has just a few counts. This chain links TRBV20-1 with TRBJ2-3; TRBD2 matches 7 bases. Losses at the gene ends were 8 bases for V and 2 bases for J; bases not matched to a gene: 13. Germline loops: CDR1 DFQATT, CDR2 SNEGSKA (reference sequence). This CDR3 has 15 amino acids. CDR3 DNA: TGCAGTTCCTCCGGGACTACCTCTAACACAGATACGCAGTATTTT. Translating gives CSSSGTTSNTDTQYF.

V is TRBV24-1 and J is TRBJ2-3; 9 bases map to TRBD1. The CDR3 spans 16 residues. Per germline, CDR1 KGHDR and CDR2 SFDVKD. J lost 4 bases, V lost 4 bases, and 8 bases had no gene match. The CDR3, as DNA: TGTGCCACCAGTGACTCCGGGACAGGGAGTGCAGATACGCAGTATTTT. Translation gives CATSDSGTGSADTQYF.

This clonotype has more than one count but fewer than ten. This rearrangement joins TRBV7-9 to TRBJ2-3, with D perhaps TRBD2 (5 bases). Germline V lookup: CDR1 SEHNR, CDR2 FQNEAQ (reference sequence). The CDR3 contains 15 residues. V lost 4 bases and J 2 bases, leaving 13 bases between the germline ends. Here the CDR3 reads CASSSPGSLTDTQYF. DNA of the CDR3: TGTGCCAGCAGCTCTCCGGGATCCCTCACAGATACGCAGTATTTT.

There are a few counts of this clonotype. The chain links TRBV4-3 to TRBJ1-1; D gene uncertain. The CDR3 is 14 amino acids. The germline V gene has CDR1 LGHNA and CDR2 YSLEER. Deletions cut 2 bases from V and 1 base from J, with 8 bases between. This chain's CDR3 is CASSQLGRNTEAFF. The CDR3 coding sequence is TGCGCCAGCAGCCAATTAGGGAGGAACACTGAAGCTTTCTTT.

This clonotype was recorded a few times. The gene calls are TRBV4-1 and TRBJ1-2; D gene uncertain. The V end was cut by 4 bases, the J end by 4 bases, with 13 bases between. The CDR3 contains 14 residues. The V gene's germline CDR1 is MGHRA and CDR2 YSYEKL. The CDR3 sequence is CASSPLAKTYGYTF. Written as DNA, the CDR3 is TGCGCCAGCAGCCCGTTGGCGAAGACCTATGGCTACACCTTC.

This chain uses TRBV7-9 with TRBJ1-4; tentative D call: TRBD1 (5 bases). This CDR3 contains 15 residues. Looked up from germline, CDR1 is SEHNR and CDR2 is FQNEAQ (reference sequence). V was pared by 8 bases and J by 7 bases, with 20 bases between. CDR3 DNA sequence: TGTGCCAGCTCCCCCCCCGGGGGTTTTGGTGAAAAACTGTTTTTT. It yields the protein CASSPPGGFGEKLFF. Filled out from reference TRBV7-9 and TRBJ1-4, the complete variable domain reads DTGVSQNPRHKITKRGQNVTFRCDPISEHNRLYWYRQTLGQGPEFLTYFQNEAQLEKSRLLSDRFSAERPKGSFSTLEIQRTEQGDSAMYLCASSPPGGFGEKLFFGSGTQLSVL.

This clonotype was observed a handful of times. The rearrangement uses TRBV6-2 or TRBV6-3 and TRBJ1-1; D perhaps matches TRBD1 (6 bases). Trimming stripped 2 bases from V and 7 bases from J, with 11 bases between. Germline CDR1 MNHEY, CDR2 SVGEGT. The CDR3 has 13 residues. CDR3 DNA sequence: TGTGCCAGCAGTTACATCGGGGGCAGTGAAGCTTTCTTT. Amino acid sequence: CASSYIGGSEAFF.

CDR3 in amino acids: CASSRTLIETQYF. CDR3 in DNA: TGTGCCAGCAGCCGGACTCTAATAGAGACCCAGTACTTC. The chain recombines TRBV6-2 or TRBV6-3 with TRBJ2-5; D might be TRBD2 (5 bases). This CDR3 is built from 13 residues. Trimming left V 6 bases short and J 4 bases short, with 12 bases between. Germline values: CDR1 MNHEY, CDR2 SVGEGT.

This chain uses TRBV2 with TRBJ2-7; 8 bases match TRBD1. Looked up from germline, CDR1 is SNHLY and CDR2 is FYNNEI. The CDR3 runs to 12 residues. J gave up 11 bases and V 0 bases, and 3 bases lay outside the gene matches. The CDR3 DNA reads TGTGCCAGCAGTGAAGCCCAGGGGGCAGAGTACTTC. Translating gives CASSEAQGAEYF.

The V gene is TRBV24-1, the J gene TRBJ2-5; 7 positions match TRBD1. V lost 4 bases to trimming and J lost 4 bases; unmatched junction nucleotides: 8. Germline CDR1 KGHDR, CDR2 SFDVKD. The CDR3 totals 15 residues. CDR3 DNA sequence: TGTGCCACCAGTGACCGGGACAGCCTGGGAGAGACCCAGTACTTC. Its protein product is CATSDRDSLGETQYF.

There are a few counts of this clonotype. V is TRBV7-2 and J is TRBJ2-2; TRBD2 agrees at 10 bases. CDR3 length equals 16 residues. Per the germline V gene, CDR1 is SGHTA and CDR2 is FQGNSA. V lost 1 base, J lost 5 bases, and 4 bases stayed unmatched. CDR3 amino acids: CASSLGTSGRTGELFF. For the CDR3, the DNA is TGTGCCAGCAGCTTAGGGACTAGCGGTAGGACCGGGGAGCTGTTTTTT.

This clonotype was counted between two and nine times. This chain uses TRBV27 with TRBJ2-3; 10 bases map to TRBD2. Germline CDR1 MNHEY, CDR2 SMNVEV (reference sequence). The CDR3 loop spans 16 amino acids. Trimming at V came to 2 bases and at J to 1 base, leaving 3 bases not matched to a gene. The CDR3: CASSLTTSGGTDTQYF. In nucleotides, the CDR3 is TGTGCCAGCAGTTTAACCACTAGCGGGGGCACAGATACGCAGTATTTT.

The chain uses TRBV20-1 and TRBJ2-3, with 9 bases identical to TRBD2. V was clipped by 4 bases and J by 9 bases; unmatched bases: 11. CDR1 DFQATT and CDR2 SNEGSKA come from the germline V gene (reference sequence). The CDR3 has 14 residues. The CDR3 loop is CSANLAGRRGTQYF. CDR3 DNA: TGCAGTGCTAACCTAGCGGGGCGCCGGGGGACGCAGTATTTT.

The rearrangement joins TRBV13 to TRBJ2-7, with D possibly being TRBD2 (5 bases). This CDR3 is built from 14 residues. Germline CDR1 is PRHDT and CDR2 is FYEKMQ (reference sequence). V lost 5 bases to trimming and J lost 0 bases, with 11 bases between them. The CDR3 is CASSPRGSSYEQYF. In DNA form, the CDR3 reads TGTGCCAGCAGCCCCCGAGGGTCCTCCTACGAGCAGTACTTC.

This clonotype turned up a few times. The junction differs from germline at one of its ends, possibly a read error. The rearrangement links TRBV4-3 to TRBJ1-1, with D uncertain. The CDR3 contains 15 residues. CDR1 is LGHNA, CDR2 YSLEER, per germline. As DNA, the CDR3 is TGCGCCAGCACCCAAGTCTATAGAGAGAACACTGAAGCTTTCTTT. It translates to CASTQVYRENTEAFF.

The chain joins TRBV4-3 to TRBJ1-1; a weak D match, TRBD1 (6 bases). The CDR3 spans 15 residues. Trimming cost V 0 bases and J 3 bases, with 11 bases left between them. Germline CDR1 is LGHNA and CDR2 is YSLEER. CDR3 nucleotides: TGCGCCAGCAGCCAAGATGGGGGGCTCGACACTGAAGCTTTCTTT. Amino acid sequence: CASSQDGGLDTEAFF.

A few counts support this clonotype. The gene calls are TRBV19 and TRBJ2-1; D gene unclear. CDR3 length equals 13 residues. With 3 bases removed from V and 5 bases from J, the gap between germline ends came to 8 bases. CDR1 and CDR2 from the germline V gene are LNHDA and SQIVND (reference sequence). CDR3 protein: CASSIAQNNEQFF. DNA of the CDR3: TGTGCCAGTAGTATCGCGCAAAACAATGAGCAGTTCTTC.

In its sample, this clonotype was seen many times. V is TRBV6-2 or TRBV6-3 and J is TRBJ2-2; the D is unclear. CDR1 MNHEY and CDR2 SVGEGT come from the germline V gene. Trimming pared 0 bases from V and 1 base from J, leaving 9 bases between. This CDR3 comprises 16 residues. The CDR3 region is CASSYSADENTGELFF. The CDR3 DNA follows: TGTGCCAGCAGTTACTCTGCGGACGAGAACACCGGGGAGCTGTTTTTT.

Ten or more counts support this clonotype. The chain links TRBV12-3 or TRBV12-4 to TRBJ1-4; 10 nucleotides line up with TRBD1. Trimming cost V 8 bases and J 1 base; bases outside gene matches: 13. The CDR3 has 18 residues. The CDR3 DNA follows: TGTGCCAGCGCCCACGGGACAGGGGAATATGGAACTAATGAAAAACTGTTTTTT. Residues: CASAHGTGEYGTNEKLFF.

This clonotype was observed a few times. The chain links TRBV4-1 to TRBJ2-4, with no clear D. The CDR3 sequence is 17 residues long. V lost 0 bases and J 0 bases, leaving 12 bases between the germline ends. The V gene's germline CDR1 is MGHRA and CDR2 YSYEKL. CDR3: CASSQEEGQLAKNIQYF. CDR3 nucleotide sequence: TGCGCCAGCAGCCAAGAAGAAGGGCAGCTAGCCAAAAACATTCAGTACTTC.

This clonotype has only a few counts. The V call is TRBV7-9, the J call TRBJ2-3; no definite D call. CDR1 and CDR2 from the germline V gene are SEHNR and FQNEAQ (reference sequence). CDR3 length: 13 amino acids. Trimming stripped 5 bases from V and 7 bases from J, with 13 bases between. CDR3 coding DNA: TGTGCCAGCAGCCCCGCCCCTGGCTATACGCAGTATTTT. It encodes CASSPAPGYTQYF.

The chain couples TRBV4-1 to TRBJ2-3; 8 bases align to TRBD2. Germline loops: CDR1 MGHRA, CDR2 YSYEKL. The CDR3 contains 16 residues. With 2 bases clipped from V and 0 bases from J, the junction kept 4 bases outside the gene matches. DNA of the CDR3: TGCGCCAGCAGCCAATCCGCTAGCGGGAGCACAGATACGCAGTATTTT. Protein sequence: CASSQSASGSTDTQYF.

The rearrangement links TRBV9 to TRBJ2-1; D remains unclear. This CDR3 has 15 amino acids. V was cut by 0 bases and J by 9 bases, with 16 bases left in between. From germline, CDR1 is SGDLS and CDR2 YYNGEE. CDR3 bases: TGTGCCAGCAGCGTAGAAATAGGGCCCCCAGGTGAGCAGTTCTTC. Encoded protein: CASSVEIGPPGEQFF.